This entry is about one T cell receptor (beta chain). It lacks a known antigen. One base away there is no much larger clone; base qualities are not given. The immunoSEQ Assay, a bias-controlled multiplex PCR, was used to amplify TCRbeta CDR3 regions from genomic DNA. On the study's bioinformatics: Nucleated cell counts per sample were estimated from amplification of reference gene primers within the assay. To quantify the absolute abundance of each unique TCRbeta CDR3 rearrangement, sequence reads were collapsed and filtered. For each sample, productive Simpson clonality was calculated as the square root of Simpson's diversity index across productive rearrangements. Imported from immuneACCESS, the table was reduced by TCRdb to in-frame sequences with V and J called. These copies leave out some clones; in studies compared against another copy, an unresolved V gene accounts for under half, and the cause of the remainder is not known. V, J and clone size are taken as reported in that table, and D and trimming were inferred from the DNA itself. Across this sample there are approximately 200,000 clones, with about 83% seen only once. The top ten hold 15% to 20% of the sample.

These data are taken from a study of blood T cell repertoires in COVID-19 (dated by TCRdb to about 2020). At the level of the whole study: Collaborator samples came from the United States, Italy and Spain and covered acute and convalescent phases of COVID-19. The material from the prospective study consisted of cDNA or gDNA derived from T cells, B-cell-depleted T cells, or PBMCs. Subjects who had been exposed to COVID-19, were actively infected with it, or had recovered from it provided the deeply sampled blood TCRbeta repertoires that made up the dataset. A freely available public database, intended as a resource for researchers studying the immune response to SARS-CoV-2, is where the repertoires were released. Samples came from the ongoing ImmuneRACE study (first 160 participants) plus 1,254 subjects from 6 global collaborators. Nearly every sample came with metadata listing a de-identified subject ID, COVID-19 status, age in years and sex. Where available, HLA class I and class II types were taken from metadata supplied by the sample provider and were not determined by assay-based typing.

One collaborating source in Seattle enrolled patients during active infection and followed them longitudinally through the course of disease. The collaborating institutions used their own protocols to collect whole blood in K2EDTA tubes. For TCRbeta analysis, collaborator samples were shipped as frozen whole blood, as isolated PBMCs, or as DNA extracted from either sample type. What the study reported, not specific to this receptor: Clinical and demographic metadata were provided uncurated, with the amount varying by source and participant.

From the cysteine up to the phenylalanine, the CDR3 has a length of 18 residues. Only CDR3 DNA is held: 54 bases, read in frame from base 1. V is reduced by 5 bases and J by 2 bases, leaving a spacing of 23 bases between them. CDR1 and CDR2, looked up from the germline V gene, are SGHTS and YDEGEE. The sequencing sample was made of peripheral blood. This sequence uses TRBV5-8 and TRBJ1-5, and TRBD1 may be the D gene, going by 6 matching bases. The clonotype was recovered from a person aged 65-85 years with COVID-19, enrolled during active disease. The DNA sequence reads TGTGCCAGCAGTTTGAGGGGGAGTCGAGTGAAACGCAATCAGCCCCAGCATTTT. Protein translation: CASSLRGSRVKRNQPQHF.